Listed below are T cell receptor beta chains from one sample, sequenced in a study of T cells of healthy individuals. TCRdb reanalysed the 5' RACE reads using MiXCR and keeps one entry per CDR3 protein. The table has 60,000 to 70,000 distinct CDR3 sequences, under 20% seen once; the top ten hold around 4.6%. These receptors were collected from a human donor in good health. The CDR3 runs from the conserved cysteine through the conserved F or W. The D gene is left open where the match is weak. Clone size is shown for a subset of rows, as once, few, many or a class of expanded clone.

cdr3_length | d_call | j_call | clone_size | v_call | cdr3_nt | cdr3_aa
13 | - | TRBJ2-1 | - | TRBV12-3/TRBV12-4 | TGTGCCAGCAGTTTACCGGGTAACAATGAGCAGTTCTTC | CASSLPGNNEQFF
17 | TRBD2 | TRBJ2-5 | - | TRBV3-1 | TGTGCCAGCAGCGCCCCGGCCCTAGCGGGAGGGCGAGAGACCCAGTACTTC | CASSAPALAGGRETQYF
21 | TRBD2 | TRBJ2-3 | few | TRBV29-1 | TGCAGCGTGGAGGGGGGAGAAACTAGCGGGATAAACATCCTGGCCAGAGATACGCAGTATTTT | CSVEGGETSGINILARDTQYF
13 | - | TRBJ1-2 | - | TRBV27 | TGTGCCAGCAGTTTCCCACAGGGAGGGGGCTACACCTTC | CASSFPQGGGYTF
14 | - | TRBJ2-5 | - | TRBV4-2 | TGTGCCAGCAGCCGCTCTAGCGCCCAAGAGACCCAGTACTTC | CASSRSSAQETQYF
11 | - | TRBJ2-5 | - | TRBV30 | TGTGCCTGGAGTGTTGTGGGGACCCAGTACTTC | CAWSVVGTQYF
16 | TRBD1 | TRBJ2-3 | few | TRBV12-3/TRBV12-4 | TGTGCCAGCAGTGGGGGACAGGGGCCAGGCACAGATACGCAGTATTTT | CASSGGQGPGTDTQYF
15 | - | TRBJ2-3 | - | TRBV6-5 | TGTGCCAGCAGCTCGTCTCTAGGTTACACAGATACGCAGTATTTT | CASSSSLGYTDTQYF
16 | TRBD1 | TRBJ2-5 | many | TRBV5-1 | TGCGCCAGCAGCTTGGGGCTGACAGGGAGTGAAGAGACCCAGTACTTC | CASSLGLTGSEETQYF
15 | TRBD2 | TRBJ2-7 | many | TRBV3-1 | TGTGCCAGCAGCCACCGGACTAGCGGGGGCTACGAGCAGTACTTC | CASSHRTSGGYEQYF
15 | - | TRBJ2-1 | - | TRBV28 | TGTGCCAGCAGTTTGGGGGGGCTCTCCTACAATGAGCAGTTCTTC | CASSLGGLSYNEQFF
15 | TRBD2 | TRBJ2-4 | many | TRBV24-1 | TGTGCCACCAGTGATGGGGCTAGCGGGAGAAACATTCAGTACTTC | CATSDGASGRNIQYF
13 | - | TRBJ2-2 | - | TRBV28 | TGTGCCAGCAGGCCGCAGGGCCCCGGGGAGCTGTTTTTT | CASRPQGPGELFF
17 | - | TRBJ2-1 | few | TRBV12-3/TRBV12-4 | TGTGCCAGCAGTTTACTAGGGTCCCATAAAAGATACAATGAGCAGTTCTTC | CASSLLGSHKRYNEQFF
20 | TRBD1 | TRBJ1-1 | many | TRBV4-2 | TGTGCCAGCAGCCAAGATTATTTGTTTGGAGGGGGCGGTGGGAACACTGAAGCTTTCTTT | CASSQDYLFGGGGGNTEAFF
16 | - | TRBJ1-1 | many | TRBV14 | TGTGCCAGCAGCCAAATAGGACTGACAGTGAACACTGAAGCTTTCTTT | CASSQIGLTVNTEAFF
16 | - | TRBJ2-1 | few | TRBV11-1 | TGTGCCAGCAGCTTCACCCTTTCCTCTTCTTTCAATGAGCAGTTCTTC | CASSFTLSSSFNEQFF
14 | - | TRBJ1-1 | many | TRBV12-3/TRBV12-4 | TGTGCCAGCAGTTCGGCGCGGGGGCGGGCTGAAGCTTTCTTT | CASSSARGRAEAFF
13 | TRBD1 | TRBJ2-7 | once | TRBV9 | TGTGCCAGCAGCGTACTTTCGACAGGGGAGCAGTACTTC | CASSVLSTGEQYF
14 | TRBD1 | TRBJ2-3 | few | TRBV19 | TGTGCCAGTATCCCAGGACAGGGAAGAGATACGCAGTATTTT | CASIPGQGRDTQYF
13 | - | TRBJ1-1 | many | TRBV20-1 | TGCAGTGCTGTTAATGGACAAGACACTGAAGCTTTCTTT | CSAVNGQDTEAFF
15 | TRBD1 | TRBJ1-1 | - | TRBV2 | TGTGCCAGCAGACGGACAGGGGAAGAGTACACTGAAGCTTTCTTT | CASRRTGEEYTEAFF
11 | - | TRBJ2-3 | few | TRBV28 | TGTGCCAGCAGTTCGACACTGGCGCAGTATTTT | CASSSTLAQYF
15 | - | TRBJ2-5 | many | TRBV20-1 | TGCAGTGTTAGCGGCCTAGGGCAGGTTCAAGAGACCCAGTACTTC | CSVSGLGQVQETQYF
15 | - | TRBJ2-1 | few | TRBV3-2 | TGTGCCAGCAGGGATTATAAAAAAATTTACAATGAGCAGTTCTTC | CASRDYKKIYNEQFF
17 | - | TRBJ2-1 | many | TRBV4-1 | TGCGCCAGCAGCCAAGATAGGGTTGGGGTCTCCTACAATGAGCAGTTCTTC | CASSQDRVGVSYNEQFF
14 | - | TRBJ1-2 | few | TRBV7-2 | TGTGCCAGCAGCTTAGTTGGCAGACTCTATGGCTACACCTTC | CASSLVGRLYGYTF
15 | - | TRBJ2-7 | many | TRBV25-1 | TGTGCCAGCAGTACTCCGGGGATTCCGAACTACGAGCAGTACTTC | CASSTPGIPNYEQYF
12 | - | TRBJ1-3 | many | TRBV6-5 | TGTGCCAGCAGGAGCTCTGGAAACACCATATATTTT | CASRSSGNTIYF
14 | - | TRBJ1-5 | many | TRBV10-3 | TGTGCCATCAGCCCGGGACATGGCAATCAGCCCCAGCATTTT | CAISPGHGNQPQHF
13 | - | TRBJ1-1 | many | TRBV10-3 | TGTGCCACCATTTCGACAGAGAACACTGAAGCTTTCTTT | CATISTENTEAFF
17 | TRBD1 | TRBJ1-3 | - | TRBV12-5 | TGTGCTAGTGCCCTCGGGACAGGACGACGCTCTGGAAACACCATATATTTT | CASALGTGRRSGNTIYF
15 | - | TRBJ1-4 | many | TRBV18 | TGTGCCAGCTCACCTCGCAGTGGACAGATTGAAAAACTGTTTTTT | CASSPRSGQIEKLFF
15 | - | TRBJ1-1 | - | TRBV6-5 | TGTGCCAGCAGTTACTCCGGGGGGAGAGGCACTGAAGCTTTCTTT | CASSYSGGRGTEAFF
14 | TRBD2 | TRBJ2-7 | many | TRBV9 | TGTGCCAGCAGCGGGGGACTAGGGGGGTACGAGCAGTACTTC | CASSGGLGGYEQYF
16 | TRBD2 | TRBJ2-2 | many | TRBV11-2 | TGTGCCAGCAGCTTATACAGCGGGGGAAACACCGGGGAGCTGTTTTTT | CASSLYSGGNTGELFF
14 | TRBD2 | TRBJ2-7 | many | TRBV6-5 | TGTGCCAGCAGTCAGCGGGAGGGTAGGTACGAGCAGTACTTC | CASSQREGRYEQYF
15 | TRBD1 | TRBJ2-5 | - | TRBV20-1 | TGCAGTGCTAGAGACGGCGGACAGGCCAAAGAGACCCAGTACTTC | CSARDGGQAKETQYF
15 | - | TRBJ1-4 | few | TRBV20-1 | TGCAGTGCTAGAGAGGGGGGTCGGACAGCTGAAAAACTGTTTTTT | CSAREGGRTAEKLFF
13 | - | TRBJ2-3 | - | TRBV5-1 | TGCGCCAGCAGCTTGGACATCACAGATACGCAGTATTTT | CASSLDITDTQYF
15 | TRBD1 | TRBJ2-7 | many | TRBV27 | TGTGCCAGCAGTCAAGGGGGACAGGGGGCGCGAGAGCAGTACTTC | CASSQGGQGAREQYF
16 | - | TRBJ1-3 | many | TRBV9 | TGTGCCAGCAGCGTCGGGCCAGGCGGTTCTGGAAACACCATATATTTT | CASSVGPGGSGNTIYF
16 | - | TRBJ2-1 | - | TRBV5-5 | TGTGCCAGCAGCTCGGTTAAGGGATTAATCTACAATGAGCAGTTCTTC | CASSSVKGLIYNEQFF
18 | TRBD2 | TRBJ2-1 | - | TRBV13 | TGTGCCAGCAAGGGATTAGCGGGGGGGAGAGACGCCTACAATGAGCAGTTCTTC | CASKGLAGGRDAYNEQFF
17 | - | TRBJ2-6 | few | TRBV5-6 | TGTGCCAGCAGCTCCACGTCCCGAAGCTCTGGGGCCAACGTCCTGACTTTC | CASSSTSRSSGANVLTF
14 | - | TRBJ2-5 | - | TRBV18 | TGTGCCAGCTCGGCGCGGGACGCCCAAGAGACCCAGTACTTC | CASSARDAQETQYF
14 | - | TRBJ2-3 | many | TRBV12-3/TRBV12-4 | TGTGCCAGCAGTTTCAGCGGAAACACAGATACGCAGTATTTT | CASSFSGNTDTQYF
13 | TRBD1 | TRBJ1-2 | many | TRBV27 | TGTGCCAGCAGTTTAGAGGGGGCACAGGGCCGCACCTTC | CASSLEGAQGRTF
11 | - | TRBJ2-7 | many | TRBV28 | TGTGCCAGCAGTGCGAGATACGAGCAGTACTTC | CASSARYEQYF